A single sample is the source of the 5 T cell receptor beta chains below, sequenced in a study of control samples from healthy donors and cancer patients. Profiled with immunoSEQ multiplex PCR; TCRdb holds only in-frame clones, not every one. The data contain around 170,000 clones, around 90% of them singletons. Source material: blood. The receptor source for this set is a young woman in good health.

CDR3 nucleotides: TGTGCCAGCAGTCCCGAATCTACAGGGCGGGGTTATACTGAAGCTTTCTTT. This translates into CASSPESTGRGYTEAFF. This chain links TRBV3-1 (or the pseudogene TRBV3-2) with TRBJ1-1, with a possible D match to TRBD1 (6 bases). Germline V gene sequence: CDR1 LGHDT, CDR2 YNNKEL (reference sequence). The CDR3 loop spans 17 amino acids. Trimming shortened V by 6 bases and J by 5 bases, and 25 bases separated the two germline ends.

The J gene is TRBJ2-5, the V gene TRBV9, with D uncertain. V shed 0 bases and J shed 4 bases, with 7 bases lying between them. The CDR3 totals 13 residues. In germline, CDR1 is SGDLS, CDR2 YYNGEE. The CDR3 DNA reads as TGTGCCAGCAGCGTAGGAGGAGTAGAGACCCAGTACTTC. This translates into CASSVGGVETQYF.

This sequence joins TRBV14 and TRBJ2-5; 14 nucleotides match TRBD2. The J segment lost 9 bases and the V segment lost 4 bases, leaving 10 bases of the junction unmatched. The CDR3 sequence is 16 residues long. Germline loops: CDR1 SGHDN, CDR2 FVKESK. The DNA of the CDR3 is TGTGCCAGCAGCCCCCGACTAGCGGGAGGGCCTGGTCCCCAGTACTTC. Translated, it gives CASSPRLAGGPGPQYF. The whole variable domain, filled in from reference TRBV14 and TRBJ2-5, reads EAGVTQFPSHSVIEKGQTVTLRCDPISGHDNLYWYRRVMGKEIKFLLHFVKESKQDESGMPNNRFLAERTGGTYSTLKVQPAELEDSGVYFCASSPRLAGGPGPQYFGPGTRLLVL.

The chain has TRBV11-2 and TRBJ1-3; no reliable D call. V dropped 0 bases and J dropped 0 bases, with 3 bases sitting between them. Germline V gene lookup returns CDR1 SGHAT and CDR2 FQNNGV. The CDR3 has 14 amino acids. The CDR3 region is CASSLEFSGNTIYF. As DNA, the CDR3 is TGTGCCAGCAGCTTAGAGTTCTCTGGAAACACCATATATTTT.

There are a few counts of this clone. The genes are TRBV2 and TRBJ1-4, with TRBD1 as a possible D gene (5 bases). V gave up 7 bases and J gave up 0 bases, with 12 bases separating them. From germline, CDR1 is SNHLY and CDR2 FYNNEI. This CDR3 is built from 15 residues. CDR3: CASTAQGATNEKLFF. The CDR3 nucleotides are TGTGCCAGCACCGCTCAGGGAGCAACTAATGAAAAACTGTTTTTT.